This is a list of T cell receptor beta chains from one sample in a study of shared clonotypes between healthy human individuals. The table came from immunoSEQ multiplex PCR; TCRdb's copy has only in-frame clones and leaves some out. The sample gives around 2,100,000 clones, 85% to 95% of which show up once; 0.95% to 1.5% is in the top ten. Sequencing used naive CD8+ T cells sorted from blood. The receptors come from a man aged 18 to 29 in good health. Both conserved end residues are part of each CDR3. A D gene is named only where the DNA matches it firmly. Not every row has a clone size; where given, it reads once, few, many or a size class.

size	V	J	D	CDR3	DNA
-	TRBV2	TRBJ1-5	-	CASSDHGDPQPQHF	TGTGCCAGCAGTGATCACGGGGACCCTCAGCCCCAGCATTTT
-	TRBV11-2	TRBJ2-1	-	CASSLTGSEQFF	TGTGCCAGCAGCTTAACGGGCAGTGAGCAGTTCTTC
-	TRBV11-2	TRBJ2-5	TRBD1	CASSDTGTGLLETQYF	TGTGCCAGCAGCGACACCGGGACAGGGCTGTTGGAGACCCAGTACTTC
-	TRBV30	TRBJ2-3	-	CAWTGRPDTQYF	TGTGCCTGGACTGGGCGGCCAGATACGCAGTATTTT
-	TRBV6-1	TRBJ2-7	-	CASSEARGRTYEQYF	TGTGCCAGCAGTGAAGCGCGGGGCAGAACCTACGAGCAGTACTTC
-	TRBV15	TRBJ2-7	-	CATSREEDTSSYEQYF	TGTGCCACCAGCAGAGAGGAGGACACGAGCTCCTACGAGCAGTACTTC
once	TRBV7-9	TRBJ1-2	TRBD1	CASSWLPGQGAGGYTF	TGTGCCAGCAGCTGGCTACCGGGACAGGGGGCTGGCGGCTACACCTTC
-	TRBV13	TRBJ2-1	-	CASSPQGSYNEQFF	TGTGCCAGCAGCCCCCAGGGCTCCTACAATGAGCAGTTCTTC
-	TRBV5-6	TRBJ2-2	-	CASSLELLGNTGELFF	TGTGCCAGCAGCTTGGAATTACTGGGGAACACCGGGGAGCTGTTTTTT
-	TRBV27	TRBJ2-2	-	CASGPGLNTGELFF	TGTGCCAGTGGACCGGGACTGAACACCGGGGAGCTGTTTTTT
-	TRBV7-9	TRBJ2-7	TRBD1	CASSLGDREVPYEQYF	TGTGCCAGCAGCTTGGGGGACAGGGAAGTCCCCTACGAGCAGTACTTC